This TCR beta chain was sequenced in a study of CD8+ T cells in alopecia areata. Study-wide points: In patients, TCRs were shared less clearly than in mice, and HLA may possibly be involved. Clonality in the scalp and expanded CD8+ clones ranked among the top 100 were significantly decreased by tofacitinib.

RNA extraction was followed by reverse transcription into cDNA, which acted as the sequencing template. Measured with immunoSEQ multiplex PCR; TCRdb has only the in-frame clones, and not every one. Altogether some 45,000 clones are present, about nine tenths being singletons, with the ten largest covering under 20%. There are 16 residues in the CDR3. In germline, CDR1 is SNHLY, CDR2 FYNNEI. V lost 1 base, J lost 2 bases, and 5 bases stayed unmatched. Remarks on this clone: The antigen is unknown.

Stated treatment: oral pan-JAK inhibitor, 5-10 mg twice daily. Individuals with alopecia areata gave both lesional scalp punch biopsies and peripheral blood for collection. This clonotype originated in a human donor with alopecia areata. The specimen was CD8+ T cells sorted from blood, collected at week 24, from a patient treated with tofacitinib. V usage is TRBV2 and J usage is TRBJ2-1; TRBD1 aligns across 7 bases. The CDR3 loop reads CASSEVQGGAYNEQFF. The CDR3 region has the DNA TGTGCCAGCAGTGAAGTACAAGGGGGCGCCTACAATGAGCAGTTCTTC.